This TCR beta chain is from a study of shared clonotypes between healthy human individuals. The CDR3 consists of 14 residues. Germline CDR1 reads SQVTM; CDR2 reads ANQGSEA. J was trimmed by 0 bases and V by 6 bases; bases with no gene match: 3. Method: immunoSEQ multiplex PCR; TCRdb's copy keeps in-frame clones and lacks some. The sample records more than 600,000 clones, 90% to 95% being singletons. Selected positively for CCR7 and CD45RO-negative, naive CD8 cells excluded terminally differentiated effector memory CD45RA+ cells. The sample was naive CD8+ T cells sorted from blood. The sequence was collected from a man aged 30 to 45 in good health. The chain combines TRBV29-1 with TRBJ1-5; 9 bases are shared with TRBD1. The CDR3 sequence: CSVGTGNSNQPQHF. The CDR3 nucleotides are TGCAGCGTAGGGACAGGGAATAGCAATCAGCCCCAGCATTTT.